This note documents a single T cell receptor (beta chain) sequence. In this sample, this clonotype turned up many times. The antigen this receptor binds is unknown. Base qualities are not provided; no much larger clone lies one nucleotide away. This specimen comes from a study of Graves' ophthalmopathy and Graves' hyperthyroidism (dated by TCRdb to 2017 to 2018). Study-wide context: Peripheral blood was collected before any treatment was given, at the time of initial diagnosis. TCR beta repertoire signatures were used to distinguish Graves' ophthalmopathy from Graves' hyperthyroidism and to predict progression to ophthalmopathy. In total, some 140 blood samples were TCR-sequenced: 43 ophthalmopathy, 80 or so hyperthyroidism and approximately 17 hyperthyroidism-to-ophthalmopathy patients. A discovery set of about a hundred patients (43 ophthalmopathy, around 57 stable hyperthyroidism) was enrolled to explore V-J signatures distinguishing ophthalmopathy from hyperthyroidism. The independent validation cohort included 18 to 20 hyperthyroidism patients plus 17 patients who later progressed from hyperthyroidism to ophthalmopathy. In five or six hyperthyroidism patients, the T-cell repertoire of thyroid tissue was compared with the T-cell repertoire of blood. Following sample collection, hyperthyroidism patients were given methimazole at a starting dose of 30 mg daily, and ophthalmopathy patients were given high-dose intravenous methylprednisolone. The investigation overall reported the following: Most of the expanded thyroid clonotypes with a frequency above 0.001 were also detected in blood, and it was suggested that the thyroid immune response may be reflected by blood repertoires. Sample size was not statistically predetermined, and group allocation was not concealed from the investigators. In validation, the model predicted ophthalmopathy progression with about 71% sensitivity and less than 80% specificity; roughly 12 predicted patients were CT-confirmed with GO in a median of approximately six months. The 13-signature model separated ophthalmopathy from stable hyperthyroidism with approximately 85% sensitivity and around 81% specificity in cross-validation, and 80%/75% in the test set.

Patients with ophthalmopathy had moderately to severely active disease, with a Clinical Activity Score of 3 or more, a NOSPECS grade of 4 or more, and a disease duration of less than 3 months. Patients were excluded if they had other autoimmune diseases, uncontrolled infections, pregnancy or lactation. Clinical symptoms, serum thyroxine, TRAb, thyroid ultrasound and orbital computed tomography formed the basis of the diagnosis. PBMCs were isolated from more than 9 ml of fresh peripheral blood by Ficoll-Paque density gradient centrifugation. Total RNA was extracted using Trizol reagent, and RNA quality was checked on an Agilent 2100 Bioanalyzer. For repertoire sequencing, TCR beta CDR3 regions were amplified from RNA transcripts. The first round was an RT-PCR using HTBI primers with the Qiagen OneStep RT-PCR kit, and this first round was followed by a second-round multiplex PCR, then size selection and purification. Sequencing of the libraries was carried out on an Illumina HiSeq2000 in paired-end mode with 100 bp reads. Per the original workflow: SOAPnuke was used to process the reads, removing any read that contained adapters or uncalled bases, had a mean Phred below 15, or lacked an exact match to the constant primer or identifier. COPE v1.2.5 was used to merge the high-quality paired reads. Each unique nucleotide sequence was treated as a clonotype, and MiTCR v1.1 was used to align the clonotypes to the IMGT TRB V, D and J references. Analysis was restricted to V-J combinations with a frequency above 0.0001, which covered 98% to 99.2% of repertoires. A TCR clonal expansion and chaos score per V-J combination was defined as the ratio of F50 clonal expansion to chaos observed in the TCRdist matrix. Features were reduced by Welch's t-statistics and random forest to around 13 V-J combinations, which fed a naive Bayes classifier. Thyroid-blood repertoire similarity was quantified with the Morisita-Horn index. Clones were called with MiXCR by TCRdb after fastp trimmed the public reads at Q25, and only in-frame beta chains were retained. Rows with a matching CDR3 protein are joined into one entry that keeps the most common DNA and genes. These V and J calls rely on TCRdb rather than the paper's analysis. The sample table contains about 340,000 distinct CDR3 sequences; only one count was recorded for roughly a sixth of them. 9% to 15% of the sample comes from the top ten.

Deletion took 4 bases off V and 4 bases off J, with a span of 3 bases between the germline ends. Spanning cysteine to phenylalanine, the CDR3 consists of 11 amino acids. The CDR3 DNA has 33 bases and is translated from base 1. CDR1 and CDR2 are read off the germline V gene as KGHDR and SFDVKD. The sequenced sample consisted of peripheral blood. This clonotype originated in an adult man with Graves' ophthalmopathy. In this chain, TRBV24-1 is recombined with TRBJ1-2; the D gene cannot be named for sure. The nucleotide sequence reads TGTGCCACCAGTGACGGCTATGGCTACACCTTC. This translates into CATSDGYGYTF.